This T cell receptor (beta chain) was documented in a study of response to subunit inactivated influenza vaccine. TCRdb ran MiXCR on the RT-PCR reads and lists one entry per CDR3 protein. This sample has more than 450,000 distinct CDR3 sequences, with 11% found just once. This sample also belongs to another study, concerning T cells expressing NK-cell markers. From that report: The TCR beta cDNA came from 5'RACE template switching with UMIs. Sorting of alpha-beta TCR T cells alone was achieved in several experiments with an anti-gamma-delta TCR antibody. About 1.0-8% of CD8+ T cells in several donors belonged to dominant NKG2C+ clonotypes.

Material: PBMCs from blood, obtained on the day of vaccination. This clonotype was obtained from a man aged 45-65 years who received an inactivated influenza vaccine.

The CDR3 loop is CASSQDWGTSESSYNEQFF. In DNA form, the CDR3 reads TGTGCCAGCAGCCAAGATTGGGGGACTAGCGAAAGCTCCTACAATGAGCAGTTCTTC. This rearrangement joins TRBV3-1 to TRBJ2-1, with 10 bases matching TRBD2. CDR3 length equals 19 residues. J lost 0 bases, V lost 0 bases, and 8 bases had no gene match. Germline V CDR1 and CDR2: LGHDT, YNNKEL (reference sequence).